This paragraph covers one T cell receptor beta chain sequence. The antigen it recognizes is unknown. Qualities for individual bases were not recorded, and no much larger clone is one base off. The CDR3 regions of human TCRbeta chains were analyzed by immunosequencing. Processing in the source paper ran as follows. Repertoire TCRs were matched against a reference library of SARS-CoV-2-specific TCRs generated with the MIRA antigen-specificity platform. Breadth was defined as the fraction of unique TCRs that were SARS-CoV-2-associated, and depth was defined as the fraction of total T cells that were SARS-CoV-2-associated. Using the MIRA data, each spike-specific TCR was assigned both to the spike region to which the TCR was reactive and to a CD4 or CD8 class. Log10-transformed breadth and depth values were compared by one-way ANOVA with Sidak's multiple comparisons tests. The clones in this table, taken by TCRdb from immuneACCESS, are in-frame only. Not every clone is retained; where verified, under half of the shortfall comes from an unresolved V gene, and the cause of the rest is unknown. Clonal size and the V and J genes are those of that table, whereas D and trimming came from the DNA. The sample yields about 150,000 clones; around 91% were counted once. In total, the top ten clones hold 5% of the sample.

Per the germline V gene, ENHRY is the CDR1 and SYGVKD is the CDR2. Trimming at the junction amounts to 6 bases on V and 2 bases on J, and the germline ends lie 7 bases apart. Counted from cysteine to phenylalanine, this CDR3 has 13 amino acids. Only the CDR3 portion is preserved as DNA: 39 bases, with reading frame beginning at the first base. The time point label for this specimen denotes: baseline before first vaccination. Vaccinee samples were obtained from the UK trials COV001 and COV002, which included a single-blind randomized controlled phase 2/3 trial of AZD1222 (ChAdOx1 nCoV-19) in healthy adults. Trial participant PBMC samples were collected at day 0 and day 28 after the second dose for TCRbeta chain sequencing. This sample was taken from a study of T cell responses to AZD1222 COVID-19 vaccine (dated by TCRdb to about 2021). Context from the whole study: AZD1222 recipients given second doses at about 4 weeks or at about 12 weeks were pooled, since spike-specific TCR depth and breadth were not found to differ between the two schedules. TCR sequencing covered over 230 trial participants: about 210 given two doses of AZD1222 and around 25 given two doses of MenACWY control vaccine. Trial participants were enrolled by age into 18-55, 56-69 and 70-plus year subgroups, with about 150, 28 and 57 TCR-sequenced participants respectively.

Summary of the overall study and its limitations: Participants were mostly white British and included more females than males, and it was suggested by the authors that clonal diversity may have been underestimated. Because no day 14 peak-response samples were available, repertoires were characterized only after the peak T cell response. Vaccine-associated CD4 TCRs spanned the whole spike protein, with dominant responses in regions 160-218 and 743-854. Conclusions about previously exposed vaccinees were limited because only six AZD1222 recipients were SARS-CoV-2 seropositive at baseline. Spike-specific TCR breadth and depth rose significantly after two AZD1222 doses compared with day 0 and with MenACWY recipients. In the small 56-69-year group, the increase in depth fell short of significance, most likely because of low power. Nearly half of unique spike-specific TCRs reportedly recognized epitopes outside regions mutated in the B.1.351 and B.1.1.7 variants.

The rearrangement combines TRBV10-3 with TRBJ2-2, with a weak D call of TRBD1 (5 bases match). The receptor was derived from an adult in good health. The material sequenced was peripheral blood, taken on day 0 of AZD1222 vaccination. This receptor has the CDR3 CAISRDNTGELFF. In nucleotide form, the sequence is TGTGCCATCAGCAGGGATAACACCGGGGAGCTGTTTTTT.